The clone carrying this T cell receptor (beta chain) was counted at least ten times. Total RNA amounting to roughly 0.5 ug was the source from which TCR beta cDNA was made with a constant-region primer. Libraries for TCR beta were built through three nested multiplex PCR rounds, which together made up a slightly modified ARM-PCR procedure. Use of TRBV1-TRBV30 forward primers with a C-beta reverse primer characterized the first two PCR rounds, which lasted around 9 cycles each. TCRdb reprocessed the multiplex PCR reads with MiXCR, giving one entry per CDR3 protein. The sample lists some 190,000 distinct CDR3 sequences; about 60% were seen once. Alongside blood RNA obtained from unsorted whole blood, germline DNA was also extracted. Patients showed chronic HBV infection and an absence of prior treatment. Germline V gives CDR1 SQVTM, CDR2 ANQGSEA. Between the trimmed V and J ends, which lost 7 bases and 1 base, there was a span of 13 bases. This CDR3 region has 13 residues.

This specimen comes from a study of tumor-infiltrating lymphocytes in primary liver carcinoma. The receptor was derived from a man aged 35 to 55 with primary liver carcinoma and hepatitis B virus infection. The chain links TRBV29-1 to TRBJ2-5; the D gene is possibly TRBD2 (5 bases). Sequenced input: peripheral blood. DNA of the CDR3: TGCAGCGGAGCGGCCGCCCCCCAAGAGACCCAGTACTTC. This gives the protein CSGAAAPQETQYF.